The clone carrying this TCR beta chain was picked up many times. No antigen is known for it. This specimen comes from a study of liver allograft versus peripheral blood T cells. Study overall: Transplanted livers held T cell receptor repertoires, and these were compared with repertoires in recipients' peripheral blood. Findings of the study overall: Repertoires found inside liver allografts reportedly differed from T cell receptor repertoires in peripheral blood.

TCRdb re-called the reads with MiXCR, one entry per CDR3 protein. The sample lists about 6,500 distinct CDR3 sequences, around a sixth occurring once. This clonotype originated in a human patient who had a liver transplant. Some T cells may have originated in the graft donor.

The CDR3 region is CASSYFQGDNSPLHF. CDR3 in DNA: TGTGCCAGCAGTTACTTCCAAGGGGACAATTCACCCCTCCACTTT. The rearrangement joins TRBV6-5 to TRBJ1-6; D perhaps matches TRBD1 (5 bases). Trimming pared 1 base from V and 7 bases from J, leaving 11 bases between. The CDR3 is made up of 15 amino acids. Germline V CDR1 and CDR2: MNHEY, SVGAGI.